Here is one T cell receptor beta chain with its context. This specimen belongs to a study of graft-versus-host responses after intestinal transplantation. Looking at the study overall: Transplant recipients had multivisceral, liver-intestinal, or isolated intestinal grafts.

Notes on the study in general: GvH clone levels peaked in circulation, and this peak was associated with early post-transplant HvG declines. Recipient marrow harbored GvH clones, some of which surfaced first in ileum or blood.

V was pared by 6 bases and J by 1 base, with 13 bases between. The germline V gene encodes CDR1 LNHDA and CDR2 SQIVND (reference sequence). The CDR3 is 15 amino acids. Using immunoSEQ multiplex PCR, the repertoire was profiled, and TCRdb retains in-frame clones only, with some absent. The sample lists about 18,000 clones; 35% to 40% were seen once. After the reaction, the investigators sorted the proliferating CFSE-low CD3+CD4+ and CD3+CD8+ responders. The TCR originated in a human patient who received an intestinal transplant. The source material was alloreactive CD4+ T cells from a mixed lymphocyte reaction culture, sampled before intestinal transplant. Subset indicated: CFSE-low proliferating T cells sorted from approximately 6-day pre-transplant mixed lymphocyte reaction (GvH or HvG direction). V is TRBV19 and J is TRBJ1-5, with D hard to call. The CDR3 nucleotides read TGTGCCAGTAGACGGGCATTTTGGAGCAATCAGCCCCAGCATTTT. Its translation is CASRRAFWSNQPQHF.